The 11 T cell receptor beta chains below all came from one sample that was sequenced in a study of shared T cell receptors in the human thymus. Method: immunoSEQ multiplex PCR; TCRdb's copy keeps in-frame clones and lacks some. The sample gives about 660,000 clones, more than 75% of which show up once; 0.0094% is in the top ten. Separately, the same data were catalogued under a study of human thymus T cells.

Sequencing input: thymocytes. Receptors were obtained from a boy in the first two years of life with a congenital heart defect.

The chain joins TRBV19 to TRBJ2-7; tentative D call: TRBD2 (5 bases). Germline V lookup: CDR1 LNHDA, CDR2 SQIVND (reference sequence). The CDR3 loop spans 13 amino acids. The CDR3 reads CARQLGSSYEQYF. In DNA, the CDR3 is TGTGCACGCCAACTGGGGAGTTCCTACGAGCAGTACTTC.

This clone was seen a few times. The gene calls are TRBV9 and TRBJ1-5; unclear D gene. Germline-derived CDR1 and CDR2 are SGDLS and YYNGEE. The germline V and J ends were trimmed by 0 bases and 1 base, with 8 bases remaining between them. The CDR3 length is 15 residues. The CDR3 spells CASSVAGESNQPQHF. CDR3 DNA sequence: TGTGCCAGCAGCGTAGCCGGGGAAAGCAATCAGCCCCAGCATTTT.

The CDR3 spells CASSPGASGTDTQYF. CDR3 in DNA: TGTGCCAGCAGCCCCGGTGCTAGCGGCACAGATACGCAGTATTTT. The chain recombines TRBV5-6 with TRBJ2-3; D possibly corresponds to TRBD2 (6 bases). The CDR3 totals 15 residues. Germline values: CDR1 SGHDT, CDR2 YYEEEE. The ends were cut back, 4 bases at V and 1 base at J, with 13 bases in the middle.

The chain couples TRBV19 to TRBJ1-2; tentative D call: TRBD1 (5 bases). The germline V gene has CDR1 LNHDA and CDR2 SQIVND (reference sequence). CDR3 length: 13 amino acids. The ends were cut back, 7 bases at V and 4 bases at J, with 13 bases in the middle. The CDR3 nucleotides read TGTGCCAGTACAAAGGGGAACTCCTATGGCTACACCTTC. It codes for CASTKGNSYGYTF.

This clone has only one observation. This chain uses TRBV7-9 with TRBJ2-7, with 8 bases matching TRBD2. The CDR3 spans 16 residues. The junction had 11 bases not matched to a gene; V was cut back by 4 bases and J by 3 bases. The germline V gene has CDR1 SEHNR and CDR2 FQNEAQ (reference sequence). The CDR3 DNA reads TGTGCCAGCAGCTCGGGGGGGTGGGGCGGTGGCTACGAGCAGTACTTC. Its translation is CASSSGGWGGGYEQYF.

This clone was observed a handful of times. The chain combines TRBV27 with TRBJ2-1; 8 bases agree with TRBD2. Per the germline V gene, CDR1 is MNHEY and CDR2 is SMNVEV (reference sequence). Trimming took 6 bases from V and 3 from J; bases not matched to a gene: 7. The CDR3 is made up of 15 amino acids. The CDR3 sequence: CASRKAGESYNEQFF. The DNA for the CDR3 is TGTGCCAGCAGAAAAGCGGGAGAGAGCTACAATGAGCAGTTCTTC.

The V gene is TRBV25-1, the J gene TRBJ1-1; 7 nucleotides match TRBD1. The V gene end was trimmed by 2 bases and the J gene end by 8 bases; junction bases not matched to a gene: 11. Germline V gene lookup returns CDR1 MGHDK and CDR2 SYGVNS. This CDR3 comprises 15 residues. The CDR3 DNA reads TGTGCCAGCAGTGAAGATAATTCAGGGGGGTCCGAAGCTTTCTTT. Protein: CASSEDNSGGSEAFF.

The CDR3 spells CASSLETTYMGLAGGPSGYEQYF. The CDR3 coding sequence is TGCGCCAGCAGCTTGGAAACCACTTATATGGGACTAGCGGGAGGGCCTAGTGGTTACGAGCAGTACTTC. The J gene is TRBJ2-7, the V gene TRBV5-1; 16 nucleotides match TRBD2. The germline gives CDR1 SGHRS, CDR2 YFSETQ. The CDR3 extends over 23 amino acids. The V and J ends lost 0 bases and 4 bases, in that order; junction bases with no gene match: 22.

The CDR3 nucleotides are TGCGCCAGCAGCCAAGACGACAGGGAGACGGGTGAAAAACTGTTTTTT. This translates into CASSQDDRETGEKLFF. The chain has TRBV4-3 and TRBJ1-4; 7 bases are a match to TRBD1. From germline, CDR1 is LGHNA and CDR2 YSLEER. CDR3 size: 16 residues. Germline trimming cut 0 bases from V and 7 bases from J; bases unmatched to any gene: 8.

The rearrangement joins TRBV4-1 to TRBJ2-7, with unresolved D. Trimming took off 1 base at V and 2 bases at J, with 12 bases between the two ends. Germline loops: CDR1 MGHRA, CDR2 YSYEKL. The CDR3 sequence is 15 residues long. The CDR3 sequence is CASSQGDSQTYEQYF. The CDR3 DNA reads TGCGCCAGCAGCCAAGGCGACTCGCAGACCTACGAGCAGTACTTC.

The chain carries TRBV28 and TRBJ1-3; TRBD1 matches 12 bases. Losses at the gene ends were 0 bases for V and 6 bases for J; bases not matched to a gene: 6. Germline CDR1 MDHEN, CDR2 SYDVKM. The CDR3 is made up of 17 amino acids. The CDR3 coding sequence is TGTGCCAGCAGTTTATGGGGGACAGGGGGCCGTGAAAACACCATATATTTT. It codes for CASSLWGTGGRENTIYF.